The entry below describes one TCR beta chain. This sample was included in a study of blood T cell repertoires in COVID-19. Across the study: Sites in the United States, Italy and Spain provided acute and convalescent COVID-19 samples. PBMCs, B-cell-depleted T cells, or T cells were the source of the cDNA or gDNA that made up the material.

The V gene end was trimmed by 5 bases and the J gene end by 6 bases; junction bases not matched to a gene: 8. CDR3 length: 15 amino acids. Germline CDR1 is SGHVS and CDR2 is FNYEAQ. Authors' data handling: Reference gene primer amplification gave estimated nucleated cell counts. TCRdb keeps only in-frame clones here, not all; method: immunoSEQ multiplex PCR. V and J calls and clone size are as listed in that table; D and trimming were resolved from the DNA. The sample holds about 33,000 clones; 78% are singletons and the top ten take 30% to 40%. The sequence came from an elderly man with acute or convalescent COVID-19. Sequenced: peripheral blood. The chain joins TRBV7-6 to TRBJ1-5; 9 nucleotides agree with TRBD1. The CDR3 DNA sequence: TGTGCCAGCAGCCCAGGGACAGGGCCGATTCAGCCCCAGCATTTT. This encodes CASSPGTGPIQPQHF.